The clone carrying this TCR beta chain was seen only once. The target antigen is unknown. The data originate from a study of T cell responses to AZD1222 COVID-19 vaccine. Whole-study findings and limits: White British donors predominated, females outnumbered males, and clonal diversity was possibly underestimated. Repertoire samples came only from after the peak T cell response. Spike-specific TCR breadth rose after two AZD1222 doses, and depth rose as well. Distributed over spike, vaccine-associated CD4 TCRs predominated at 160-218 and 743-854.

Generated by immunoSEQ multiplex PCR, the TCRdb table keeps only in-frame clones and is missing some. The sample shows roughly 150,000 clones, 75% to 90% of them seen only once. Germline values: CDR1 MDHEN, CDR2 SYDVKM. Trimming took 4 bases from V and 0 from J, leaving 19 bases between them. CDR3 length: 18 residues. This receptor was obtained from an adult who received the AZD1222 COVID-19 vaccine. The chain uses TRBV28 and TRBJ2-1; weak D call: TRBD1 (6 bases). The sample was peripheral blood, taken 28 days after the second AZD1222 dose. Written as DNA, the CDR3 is TGTGCCAGCAGTTCGGAACAGGGCATAGGAAGCTCCTACAATGAGCAGTTCTTC. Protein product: CASSSEQGIGSSYNEQFF. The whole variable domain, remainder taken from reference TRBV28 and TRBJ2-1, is DVKVTQSSRYLVKRTGEKVFLECVQDMDHENMFWYRQDPGLGLRLIYFSYDVKMKEKGDIPEGYSVSREKKERFSLILESASTNQTSMYLCASSSEQGIGSSYNEQFFGPGTRLTVL.